The clone carrying this T cell receptor (beta chain) has more than one count but fewer than ten. This sample stems from a study of ipilimumab plus nivolumab after autologous stem cell transplantation. Measured with immunoSEQ multiplex PCR; TCRdb has only the in-frame clones, and not every one. Here the sample spans 77,000 or so clones, more than 80% being singletons. Sequenced here: PBMCs, sampled in a trial of ipilimumab plus nivolumab as post-transplant consolidation. The sequence was obtained from a male donor with diffuse large B-cell lymphoma.

In DNA form, the CDR3 reads TGTGCCAGCAGCTCCCTGGCGGGGTCCTACAATGAGCAGTTCTTC. It translates to CASSSLAGSYNEQFF. This chain joins TRBV6-5 and TRBJ2-1, with a weak D call TRBD2 (6 bases). The CDR3 extends over 15 amino acids. The V gene lost 6 bases and the J gene lost 1 base, with 13 bases spanning the gap. Germline V gene data show CDR1 as MNHEY and CDR2 as SVGAGI.